This T cell receptor (beta chain) stems from a study of T cell responses to AZD1222 COVID-19 vaccine. Assay: immunoSEQ multiplex PCR; the TCRdb copy retains only in-frame clones and omits some. The repertoire holds approximately 70,000 clones, roughly 82% seen once, with roughly 5.4% in the top ten. V was pared by 4 bases and J by 3 bases, with 12 bases between. This CDR3 contains 15 residues. Per the germline V gene, CDR1 is MGHRA and CDR2 is YSYEKL. V is TRBV4-1 and J is TRBJ1-4; tentative D call: TRBD1 (5 bases). The sample was peripheral blood, taken on day 0 of AZD1222 vaccination. The TCR originated in an adult in good health. DNA of the CDR3: TGCGCCAGCAGCCCCCCTTACAGGCCTAATGAAAAACTGTTTTTT. Protein sequence: CASSPPYRPNEKLFF.